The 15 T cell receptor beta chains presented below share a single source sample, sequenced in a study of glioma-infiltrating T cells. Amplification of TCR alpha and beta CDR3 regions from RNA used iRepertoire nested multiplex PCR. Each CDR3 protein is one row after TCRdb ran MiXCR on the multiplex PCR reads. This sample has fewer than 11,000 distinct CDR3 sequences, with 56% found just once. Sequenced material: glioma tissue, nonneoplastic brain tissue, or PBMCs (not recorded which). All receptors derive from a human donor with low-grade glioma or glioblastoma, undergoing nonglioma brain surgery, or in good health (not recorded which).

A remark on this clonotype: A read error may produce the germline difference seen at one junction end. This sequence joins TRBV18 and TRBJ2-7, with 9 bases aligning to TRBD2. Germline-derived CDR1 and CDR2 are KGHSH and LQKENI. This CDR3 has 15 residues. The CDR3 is CDSSPRGGLDPEQYF. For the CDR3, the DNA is TGTGACAGCTCACCGCGGGGGGGGCTGGATCCGGAGCAGTACTTC.

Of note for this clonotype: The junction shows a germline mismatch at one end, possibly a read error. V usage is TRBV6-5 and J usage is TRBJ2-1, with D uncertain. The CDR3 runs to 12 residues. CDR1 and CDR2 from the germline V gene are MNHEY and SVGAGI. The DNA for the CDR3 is TGTGCCAGAAGTTACTCCGGTAATGAGAAGTTCTTC. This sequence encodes CARSYSGNEKFF.

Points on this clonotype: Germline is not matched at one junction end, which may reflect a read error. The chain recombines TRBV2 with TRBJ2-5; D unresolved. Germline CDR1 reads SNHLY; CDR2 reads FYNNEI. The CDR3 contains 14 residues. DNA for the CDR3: TGTGCCAGCAGTGCCACACACCCCACGGAGACTCAGTACTTC. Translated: CASSATHPTETQYF.

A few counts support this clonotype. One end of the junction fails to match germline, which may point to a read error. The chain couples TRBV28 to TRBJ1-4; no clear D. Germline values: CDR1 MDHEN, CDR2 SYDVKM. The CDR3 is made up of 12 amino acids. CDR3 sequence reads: CASSGFNEKMFF. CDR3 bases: TGTGCCAGCAGCGGTTTTAATGAAAAAATGTTTTTT.

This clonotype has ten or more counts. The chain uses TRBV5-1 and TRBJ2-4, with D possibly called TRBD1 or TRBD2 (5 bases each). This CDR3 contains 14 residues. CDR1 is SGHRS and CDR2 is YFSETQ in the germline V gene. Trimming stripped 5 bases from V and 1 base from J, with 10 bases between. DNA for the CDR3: TGCGCCAGCAGTTATGGGACCGCCAAAAACATTCAGTACTTC. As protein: CASSYGTAKNIQYF.

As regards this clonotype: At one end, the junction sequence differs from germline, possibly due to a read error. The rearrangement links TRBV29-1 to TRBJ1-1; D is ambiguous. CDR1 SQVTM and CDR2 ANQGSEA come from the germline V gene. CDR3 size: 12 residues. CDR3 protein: CRVERAETEAFF. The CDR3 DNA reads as TGCAGAGTTGAGAGGGCGGAGACTGAAGCTTTCTTT.

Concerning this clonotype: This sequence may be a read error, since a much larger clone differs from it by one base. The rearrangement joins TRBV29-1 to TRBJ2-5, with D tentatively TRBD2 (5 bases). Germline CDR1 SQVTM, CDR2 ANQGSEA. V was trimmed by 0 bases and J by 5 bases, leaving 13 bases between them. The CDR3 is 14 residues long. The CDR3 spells CSVEEAPGRETQYF. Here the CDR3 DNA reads TGCAGCGTTGAAGAGGCTCCGGGAAGGGAGACCCAGTACTTC.

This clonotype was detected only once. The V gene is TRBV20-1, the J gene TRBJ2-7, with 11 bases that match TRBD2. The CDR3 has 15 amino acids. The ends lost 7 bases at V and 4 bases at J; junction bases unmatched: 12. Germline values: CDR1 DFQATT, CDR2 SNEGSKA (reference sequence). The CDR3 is CSEGKPLAGVYEQYF. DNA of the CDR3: TGCAGTGAAGGGAAACCACTAGCGGGAGTTTACGAGCAGTACTTC.

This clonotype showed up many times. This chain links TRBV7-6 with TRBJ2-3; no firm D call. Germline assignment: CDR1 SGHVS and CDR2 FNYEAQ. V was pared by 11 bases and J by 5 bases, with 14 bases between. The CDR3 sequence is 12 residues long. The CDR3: CALSLGRDTQYF. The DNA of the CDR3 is TGTGCCCTCAGCTTGGGCCGAGATACGCAGTATTTT.

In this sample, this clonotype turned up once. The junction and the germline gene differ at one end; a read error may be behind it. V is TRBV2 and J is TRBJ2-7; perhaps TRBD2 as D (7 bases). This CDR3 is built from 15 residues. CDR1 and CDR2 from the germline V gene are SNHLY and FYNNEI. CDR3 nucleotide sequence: TGTGCCAGCGACGAGAGGGGGGAGGGGTCCTACGAGCAGCACTTC. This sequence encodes CASDERGEGSYEQHF.

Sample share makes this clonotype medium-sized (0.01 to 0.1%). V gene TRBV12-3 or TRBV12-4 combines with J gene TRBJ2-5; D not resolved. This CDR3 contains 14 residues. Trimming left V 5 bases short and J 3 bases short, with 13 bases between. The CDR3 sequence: CASSPPLLEETQYF. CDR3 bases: TGTGCCAGCAGTCCTCCTCTCCTAGAAGAGACCCAGTACTTC.

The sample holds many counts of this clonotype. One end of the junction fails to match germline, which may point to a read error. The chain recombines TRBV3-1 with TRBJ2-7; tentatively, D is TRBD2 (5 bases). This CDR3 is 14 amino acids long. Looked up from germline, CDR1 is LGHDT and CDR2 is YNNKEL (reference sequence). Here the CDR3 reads CAISLQADSYEQYF. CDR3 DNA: TGTGCCATCAGCCTCCAAGCGGACTCCTACGAGCAGTACTTC.

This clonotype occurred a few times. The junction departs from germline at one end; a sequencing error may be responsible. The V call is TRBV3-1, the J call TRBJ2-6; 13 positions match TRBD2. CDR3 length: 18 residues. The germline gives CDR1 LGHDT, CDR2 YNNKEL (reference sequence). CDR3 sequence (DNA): TGTGCCAGCAGCCAACCGGGACTAGCGGGAAATGGGGCCGACGTCCTGACTTTC. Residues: CASSQPGLAGNGADVLTF.

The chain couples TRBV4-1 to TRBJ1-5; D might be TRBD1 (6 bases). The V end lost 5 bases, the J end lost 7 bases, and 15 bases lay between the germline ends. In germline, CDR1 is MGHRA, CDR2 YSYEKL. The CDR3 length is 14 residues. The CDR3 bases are TGCGCCAGCAGCGACGGGGGCCTGGAACAGCCCCAGCATTTT. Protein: CASSDGGLEQPQHF.

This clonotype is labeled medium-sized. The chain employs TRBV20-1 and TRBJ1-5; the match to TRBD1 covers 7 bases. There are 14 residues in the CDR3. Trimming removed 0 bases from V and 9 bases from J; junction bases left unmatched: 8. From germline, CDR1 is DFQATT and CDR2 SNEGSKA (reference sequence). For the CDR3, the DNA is TGCAGTGCTAGAGATATGCGACAGGGAGGGCCCCAGCATTTT. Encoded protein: CSARDMRQGGPQHF.